The entry that follows covers one T cell receptor beta chain sequence. Antigen specificity is unknown. These data come from a study of graft-versus-host responses after intestinal transplantation. Study-wide background: Each recipient received anti-thymocyte globulin induction, then tacrolimus and steroids for around three years. Study results and limitations: Early declines in HvG clones that occurred post-transplant were associated with peak circulating GvH clone levels.

TCRdb keeps only in-frame clones here, not all; method: immunoSEQ multiplex PCR. The repertoire has some 86,000 clones, 85% to 95% of them found once; the top ten carry approximately 6%. The specimen comprised unstimulated CD8+ T cells sorted from spleen or lymph node cells, sampled before intestinal transplant. The source of this sequence is a human donor who received an intestinal transplant.

In nucleotides, the CDR3 is TGTGCCAGCAGCTCCGCGAAAGGAGGGTTTTCTGAAGCTTTCTTT. Protein: CASSSAKGGFSEAFF. V usage is TRBV7-6 and J usage is TRBJ1-1; D unclear. Germline CDR1 reads SGHVS; CDR2 reads FNYEAQ. CDR3 length: 15 residues. V lost 4 bases and J lost 6, with 18 bases in between.